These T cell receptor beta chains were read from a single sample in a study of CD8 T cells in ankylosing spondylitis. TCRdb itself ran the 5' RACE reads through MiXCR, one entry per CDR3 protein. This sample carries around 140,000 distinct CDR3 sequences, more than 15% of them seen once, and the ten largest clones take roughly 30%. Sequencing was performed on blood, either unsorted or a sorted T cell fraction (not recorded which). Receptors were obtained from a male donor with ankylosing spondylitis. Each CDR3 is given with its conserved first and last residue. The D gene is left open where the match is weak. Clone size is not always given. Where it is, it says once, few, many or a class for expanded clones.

TGTGCCAGCGCCCCCCGCGGGGACGGCTACGAGCAGTACTTC,CASAPRGDGYEQYF,few,-,TRBJ2-7,TRBV27
TGTGCCAGCAGCCTGGGGTTTGGGACTGAAGCTTTCTTT,CASSLGFGTEAFF,-,-,TRBJ1-1,TRBV6-2/TRBV6-3
TGTGCCAGCAGTTACTCGAGTCGGGACATCTCCTACGAGCAGTACTTC,CASSYSSRDISYEQYF,few,-,TRBJ2-7,TRBV6-5
TGTGCCAGCAGCCAACCTAGCGGGGCTCTCAATGAGCAGTTCTTC,CASSQPSGALNEQFF,many,TRBD2,TRBJ2-1,TRBV4-2
TGTGCCAGCAGCCAAGATTGGGCAGGGGCGGCGGGGGAGCTGTTTTTT,CASSQDWAGAAGELFF,-,-,TRBJ2-2,TRBV3-1
TGCGCCAGCAGCTTGACCTTAAGGAGCGGCACTAGCACAGATACGCAGTATTTT,CASSLTLRSGTSTDTQYF,-,-,TRBJ2-3,TRBV5-1
TGTGCCAGCAGCCTTTGGGGGTCTTCCGGCAATGAGCAGTTCTTC,CASSLWGSSGNEQFF,-,-,TRBJ2-1,TRBV6-1
TGTGCCAGCAGCTTGGGGCACCTCAATGAGCAGTTCTTC,CASSLGHLNEQFF,-,-,TRBJ2-1,TRBV5-4
TGTGCCAGCAGGGCAAATGAGCAGTTCTTC,CASRANEQFF,-,-,TRBJ2-1,TRBV12-3/TRBV12-4
TGTGCCAGCAGCCCTATGCCCGCTCTGTTCTTC,CASSPMPALFF,-,-,TRBJ2-1,TRBV11-3
TGTGCCAGCAGTGATGACAGGGAAGAGACCCAGTACTTC,CASSDDREETQYF,few,TRBD1,TRBJ2-5,TRBV12-3/TRBV12-4
TGTGCCAGCAGCTTGTACACAGATACGCAGTATTTT,CASSLYTDTQYF,few,-,TRBJ2-3,TRBV7-9
TGCAGTGCGAGCCCGGCTAGCGGGAGGGATGAGCAGTTCTTC,CSASPASGRDEQFF,-,TRBD2,TRBJ2-1,TRBV20-1
TGTGCCAGCAGCAGCCGGGACAGGGAATACAATGAGCAGTTCTTC,CASSSRDREYNEQFF,few,TRBD1,TRBJ2-1,TRBV28
TGTGCCAGCAGTAGTTCCGGGGGAATCGATACGCAGTATTTT,CASSSSGGIDTQYF,-,-,TRBJ2-3,TRBV27
TGTGCCAGCAGCTTATTTGAGGAGGGTAGCAATCAGCCCCAGCATTTT,CASSLFEEGSNQPQHF,-,-,TRBJ1-5,TRBV7-2
TGTGCCAGCAGCCAAGAGGGGGCTGGGGTTAGAGAGACCCAGTACTTC,CASSQEGAGVRETQYF,-,-,TRBJ2-5,TRBV14
TGCAGTGCTATCGGCAGGGGGGCGATTGGTCAGCCCCAGCATTTT,CSAIGRGAIGQPQHF,-,TRBD1,TRBJ1-5,TRBV20-1
TGTGCCAGCAGATTACTTCATGTGGGTAGCAATCAGCCCCAGCATTTT,CASRLLHVGSNQPQHF,-,-,TRBJ1-5,TRBV28
TGTGCCAGCAGCAATAGGGGGGCAGGGATAAATGAAAAACTGTTTTTT,CASSNRGAGINEKLFF,few,-,TRBJ1-4,TRBV7-8
TGTGCCAGCATGTGGGGTGCCGGGGAGCTGTTTTTT,CASMWGAGELFF,-,-,TRBJ2-2,TRBV12-3/TRBV12-4
TGTGCCAGCGAGCGGGAGAGCTCCTACGAGCAGTACTTC,CASERESSYEQYF,many,TRBD2,TRBJ2-7,TRBV10-3
TGTGCCAGCAGTTTAAGAGGGACTAGCTTTTACGAGCAGTACTTC,CASSLRGTSFYEQYF,-,TRBD2,TRBJ2-7,TRBV27
TGTGCTAGTGGTTTGAAGCCGGCCGCAGATACGCAGTATTTT,CASGLKPAADTQYF,-,-,TRBJ2-3,TRBV12-5
TGTGCCAGCAGCTTAGGCGTAGTTGCGACAGATACGCAGTATTTT,CASSLGVVATDTQYF,many,-,TRBJ2-3,TRBV7-8
TGTGCCAGCAGTTCCGTACTAGCGAGCTCCTACAATGAGCAGTTCTTC,CASSSVLASSYNEQFF,few,TRBD2,TRBJ2-1,TRBV6-5
TGTGCCAGCAGCCGAGGTACCGGGGAGCTGTTTTTT,CASSRGTGELFF,many,-,TRBJ2-2,TRBV27
TGCAGTGCTCCAAGTGTAGGGGCGGGTTCACCCCTCCACTTT,CSAPSVGAGSPLHF,few,-,TRBJ1-6,TRBV20-1